What follows are 22 T cell receptor beta chains derived from one specimen sequenced in a study of T cell changes during pregnancy in multiple sclerosis. TCRdb's copy holds only in-frame clones and misses some; the assay was immunoSEQ multiplex PCR. The sample yields just over 90,000 clones, 90% to 95% seen once. Here the sequenced sample was peripheral blood, taken after pregnancy. Receptor source: a female donor in good health, enrolled as a control in a pregnancy study.

The chain combines TRBV5-4 with TRBJ1-1; a possible D gene is TRBD1 (5 bases). V shed 4 bases and J shed 1 base, with 11 bases lying between them. Germline assignment: CDR1 SGHNT and CDR2 YYREEE (reference sequence). The CDR3 sequence is 14 residues long. This CDR3 is CASSRRERNTEAFF. The DNA for the CDR3 is TGTGCCAGCAGCCGCAGGGAAAGGAACACTGAAGCTTTCTTT.

This clone has a single count. The chain employs TRBV27 and TRBJ2-6; the D is unclear. V shed 9 bases and J shed 2 bases, with 14 bases lying between them. Germline assignment: CDR1 MNHEY and CDR2 SMNVEV (reference sequence). The CDR3 spans 15 residues. CDR3 in DNA: TGTGCCAGGATGCCTACGGCGGCTGGGGCCAACGTCCTGACTTTC. Amino acid sequence: CARMPTAAGANVLTF. The full variable domain, with the rest looked up from reference TRBV27 and TRBJ2-6, is EAQVTQNPRYLITVTGKKLTVTCSQNMNHEYMSWYRQDPGLGLRQIYYSMNVEVTDKGDVPEGYKVSRKEKRNFPLILESPSPNQTSLYFCARMPTAAGANVLTFGAGSRLTVL.

The V gene is TRBV7-2, the J gene TRBJ1-1, with a possible D match to TRBD1 (5 bases). Trimming left V 1 base short and J 1 base short, with 10 bases between. CDR3 length: 15 amino acids. CDR1 and CDR2 (germline): SGHTA, FQGNSA. The CDR3 DNA sequence: TGTGCCAGCAGCTTAGGTGCGGGGGGGAACACTGAAGCTTTCTTT. Encoded protein: CASSLGAGGNTEAFF.

The chain employs TRBV2 and TRBJ2-3; 12 bases line up with TRBD2. Per the germline V gene, CDR1 is SNHLY and CDR2 is FYNNEI. The CDR3 extends over 14 amino acids. Trimming cost V 10 bases and J 7 bases; bases outside gene matches: 9. Here the CDR3 DNA reads TGTGCCACCACCCTAGCGGGGGGGCCGTATACGCAGTATTTT. This encodes CATTLAGGPYTQYF.

The rearrangement links TRBV28 to TRBJ1-2, with 11 bases identical to TRBD1. This CDR3 has 14 amino acids. Germline CDR1 reads MDHEN; CDR2 reads SYDVKM. J lost 7 bases, V lost 6 bases, and 7 bases had no gene match. The CDR3 here is CASRTGQGVAGYTF. In DNA form, the CDR3 reads TGTGCCAGCAGGACGGGACAGGGGGTCGCTGGCTACACCTTC.

J is TRBJ2-7 and V is TRBV9; 7 bases fit TRBD2. CDR1 and CDR2 from the germline V gene are SGDLS and YYNGEE. This CDR3 is built from 15 residues. With 2 bases clipped from V and 3 bases from J, the junction kept 8 bases outside the gene matches. The CDR3 DNA sequence: TGTGCCAGCAGCGTCTTTGGGGGGGGGAACTACGAGCAGTACTTC. Residues: CASSVFGGGNYEQYF.

V and J are TRBV18 and TRBJ1-2, with 7 bases lining up with TRBD1. The CDR3 is 17 residues long. Trimming cost V 0 bases and J 2 bases; bases outside gene matches: 9. Germline V gene sequence: CDR1 KGHSH, CDR2 LQKENI. The CDR3, as DNA: TGTGCCAGCTCACCACCTTCCCCCGGACAGGTCAACTATGGCTACACCTTC. It encodes CASSPPSPGQVNYGYTF.

The V gene is TRBV11-2, the J gene TRBJ2-3; D not resolved. The CDR3 is 16 amino acids. Germline values: CDR1 SGHAT, CDR2 FQNNGV. Trimming removed 4 bases from V and 2 bases from J, with 16 bases in between. The CDR3 reads CASSWRLLGNTDTQYF. CDR3 sequence (DNA): TGTGCCAGCAGCTGGAGACTCCTCGGCAACACAGATACGCAGTATTTT.

The chain is built from TRBV19 and TRBJ2-7; D is unclear. V lost 5 bases and J 2 bases, leaving 16 bases between the germline ends. The germline gives CDR1 LNHDA, CDR2 SQIVND (reference sequence). This CDR3 spans 15 amino acids. Here the CDR3 reads CASSFSRRVTYEQYF. In nucleotides, the CDR3 is TGTGCCAGTAGTTTCTCCCGCCGAGTAACCTACGAGCAGTACTTC. The complete variable domain, with remaining parts taken from reference TRBV19 and TRBJ2-7, reads DGGITQSPKYLFRKEGQNVTLSCEQNLNHDAMYWYRQDPGQGLRLIYYSQIVNDFQKGDIAEGYSVSREKKESFPLTVTSAQKNPTAFYLCASSFSRRVTYEQYFGPGTRLTVT.

V usage is TRBV6-1 and J usage is TRBJ2-7; D is undetermined. In germline, CDR1 is MNHNS, CDR2 SASEGT. V was pared by 2 bases and J by 3 bases, with 11 bases between. The CDR3 has 14 residues. CDR3 coding DNA: TGTGCCAGCAGTGAAAGCGTGTTTGGCTACGAGCAGTACTTC. It encodes CASSESVFGYEQYF.

The chain couples TRBV7-2 to TRBJ2-3; the match to TRBD2 covers 7 bases. Per the germline V gene, CDR1 is SGHTA and CDR2 is FQGNSA. V shed 6 bases, J shed 0 bases, and the junction held 3 bases outside the gene matches. CDR3 length equals 14 residues. The CDR3 loop is CASRLGGSTDTQYF. The CDR3 region has the DNA TGTGCCAGCAGATTGGGGGGGAGCACAGATACGCAGTATTTT. Full variable domain (outside the CDR3, taken from reference TRBV7-2 and TRBJ2-3): GAGVSQSPSNKVTEKGKDVELRCDPISGHTALYWYRQSLGQGLEFLIYFQGNSAPDKSGLPSDRFSAERTGGSVSTLTIQRTQQEDSAVYLCASRLGGSTDTQYFGPGTRLTVL.

The chain recombines TRBV27 with TRBJ1-6, with D hard to call. Germline-derived CDR1 and CDR2 are MNHEY and SMNVEV (reference sequence). The CDR3 length is 17 residues. The V and J ends lost 5 bases and 0 bases respectively, with 14 bases between them. CDR3 DNA: TGTGCCAGCAGTATAAAGAGAAAAAGCTCCTATAATTCACCCCTCCACTTT. It yields the protein CASSIKRKSSYNSPLHF.

This sequence joins TRBV7-9 and TRBJ2-7, with D perhaps TRBD2 (6 bases). Per germline, CDR1 SEHNR and CDR2 FQNEAQ (reference sequence). Trimming took off 1 base at V and 7 bases at J, with 8 bases between the two ends. The length of the CDR3 is 12 residues. The CDR3 DNA is TGTGCCAGCAGCTTAGGGGGAGGAGAGCAGTACTTC. Translating gives CASSLGGGEQYF.

The chain recombines TRBV28 with TRBJ1-3, with D uncertain. The CDR3 spans 14 residues. CDR1 and CDR2 from the germline V gene are MDHEN and SYDVKM. Trimming stripped 7 bases from V and 0 bases from J, with 10 bases between. CDR3 residues: CASTLPYSGNTIYF. CDR3 sequence (DNA): TGTGCCAGCACCCTCCCCTACTCTGGAAACACCATATATTTT.

This clone was detected once. The V gene is TRBV6-6, the J gene TRBJ1-5, with D perhaps TRBD1 (6 bases). The ends were cut back, 6 bases at V and 3 bases at J, with 12 bases in the middle. The CDR3 runs 14 residues. The germline CDR1 and CDR2 sequences are MNHNY and SVGAGI (reference sequence). DNA of the CDR3: TGTGCCAGCAGCCCCGACAGGCCCAATCAGCCCCAGCATTTT. Protein sequence: CASSPDRPNQPQHF.

This rearrangement joins TRBV30 to TRBJ2-3; D ambiguous. The CDR3 is 12 amino acids. From germline, CDR1 is GTSNPN and CDR2 SVGIG (reference sequence). The ends were cut back, 3 bases at V and 2 bases at J, with 6 bases in the middle. CDR3 loop: CAWSPYTDTQYF. CDR3 bases: TGTGCCTGGAGCCCTTACACAGATACGCAGTATTTT. Filled out from reference TRBV30 and TRBJ2-3, the complete variable domain reads SQTIHQWPATLVQPVGSPLSLECTVEGTSNPNLYWYRQAAGRGLQLLFYSVGIGQISSEVPQNLSASRPQDRQFILSSKKLLLSDSGFYLCAWSPYTDTQYFGPGTRLTVL.

The V call is TRBV4-1, the J call TRBJ2-7, with 8 positions matching TRBD2. Unmatched junction bases numbered 7, after V lost 4 bases and J lost 2 bases. The CDR3 is 15 amino acids. Germline V CDR1 and CDR2: MGHRA, YSYEKL. The CDR3 protein is CASSLRGSGAYEQYF. The CDR3 DNA reads TGCGCCAGCAGCCTGAGGGGTAGCGGGGCCTACGAGCAGTACTTC.

The V and J genes are TRBV30 and TRBJ2-3; TRBD1 is a possible D gene (5 bases). Germline V gives CDR1 GTSNPN, CDR2 SVGIG (reference sequence). Trimming cost V 5 bases and J 2 bases, with 14 bases left between them. The CDR3 runs to 14 residues. This chain's CDR3 is CAWGAGKLTDTQYF. The CDR3 region has the DNA TGTGCCTGGGGGGCAGGGAAGCTCACAGATACGCAGTATTTT. Full variable domain (rest looked up from reference TRBV30 and TRBJ2-3): SQTIHQWPATLVQPVGSPLSLECTVEGTSNPNLYWYRQAAGRGLQLLFYSVGIGQISSEVPQNLSASRPQDRQFILSSKKLLLSDSGFYLCAWGAGKLTDTQYFGPGTRLTVL.

This clone was recorded once. This chain links TRBV4-1 with TRBJ1-5, with no clear D. Trimming took 0 bases from V and 7 from J, leaving 13 bases between them. Germline assignment: CDR1 MGHRA and CDR2 YSYEKL. The CDR3 covers 15 residues. The CDR3 loop is CASSQDHGGVQPQHF. CDR3 in DNA: TGCGCCAGCAGCCAAGATCACGGAGGTGTCCAGCCCCAGCATTTT.

The DNA for the CDR3 is TGTGCCAGCAGCTTAGTAGGGACAGTTTACGAGCAGTACTTC. Its translation is CASSLVGTVYEQYF. The rearrangement links TRBV7-9 to TRBJ2-7; 7 nucleotides align to TRBD1. V shed 1 base and J 4 bases; nucleotides not matched to a gene: 4. Germline V gene lookup returns CDR1 SEHNR and CDR2 FQNEAQ (reference sequence). The CDR3 length is 14 residues.

V and J are TRBV18 and TRBJ2-2; 7 bases match TRBD1. Germline V lookup: CDR1 KGHSH, CDR2 LQKENI. V shed 6 bases and J 4 bases; nucleotides not matched to a gene: 8. This CDR3 region has 15 residues. CDR3 region: CASSNRDSFTGELFF. The CDR3 DNA follows: TGTGCCAGCTCCAACCGGGACAGCTTCACCGGGGAGCTGTTTTTT.

The chain combines TRBV7-9 with TRBJ1-4, with 9 bases lining up with TRBD1. The CDR3 extends over 16 amino acids. The V and J ends lost 5 bases and 5 bases, in that order; junction bases with no gene match: 9. Germline lookup yields CDR1 SEHNR and CDR2 FQNEAQ (reference sequence). Written as DNA, the CDR3 is TGTGCCAGCAGCGTGACAGGGGGAACCCCCAATGAAAAACTGTTTTTT. This sequence encodes CASSVTGGTPNEKLFF.